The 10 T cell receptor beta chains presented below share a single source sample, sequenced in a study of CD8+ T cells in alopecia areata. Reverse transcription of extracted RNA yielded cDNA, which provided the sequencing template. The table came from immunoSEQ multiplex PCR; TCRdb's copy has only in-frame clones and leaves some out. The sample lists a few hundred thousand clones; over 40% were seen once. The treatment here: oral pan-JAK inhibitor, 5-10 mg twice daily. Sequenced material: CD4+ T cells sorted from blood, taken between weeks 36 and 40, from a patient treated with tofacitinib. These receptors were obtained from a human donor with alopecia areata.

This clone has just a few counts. CDR3 DNA: TGTGCCAGCAGCTTCGGTAGACTATCAACTGAAAAACTGTTTTTT. Its translation: CASSFGRLSTEKLFF. J is TRBJ1-4 and V is TRBV11-1, with D unclear. V dropped 3 bases and J dropped 7 bases, with 15 bases sitting between them. Per the germline V gene, CDR1 is SGHAT and CDR2 is FQDESV (reference sequence). The CDR3 runs to 15 residues.

The CDR3 coding sequence is TGCAGCGTGGTGGGACTAGCGGGTAGATTGAATGAGCAGTTCTTC. This codes for CSVVGLAGRLNEQFF. V usage is TRBV29-1 and J usage is TRBJ2-1; 12 bases match TRBD2. CDR1 is SQVTM, CDR2 ANQGSEA, per germline. This CDR3 spans 15 amino acids. V lost 6 bases to trimming and J lost 7 bases; unmatched junction nucleotides: 10.

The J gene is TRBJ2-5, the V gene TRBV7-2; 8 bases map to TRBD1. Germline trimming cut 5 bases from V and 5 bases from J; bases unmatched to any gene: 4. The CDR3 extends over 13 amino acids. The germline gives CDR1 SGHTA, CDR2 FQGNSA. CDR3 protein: CASSAGGAETQYF. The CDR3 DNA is TGTGCCAGCAGCGCAGGGGGCGCGGAGACCCAGTACTTC.

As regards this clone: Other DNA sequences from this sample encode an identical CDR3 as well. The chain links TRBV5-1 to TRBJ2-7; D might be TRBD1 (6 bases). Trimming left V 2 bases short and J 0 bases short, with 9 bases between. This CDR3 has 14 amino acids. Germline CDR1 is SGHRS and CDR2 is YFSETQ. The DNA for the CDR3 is TGCGCCAGCAGCTTAGGGGGAAGCTCCTACGAGCAGTACTTC. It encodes CASSLGGSSYEQYF.

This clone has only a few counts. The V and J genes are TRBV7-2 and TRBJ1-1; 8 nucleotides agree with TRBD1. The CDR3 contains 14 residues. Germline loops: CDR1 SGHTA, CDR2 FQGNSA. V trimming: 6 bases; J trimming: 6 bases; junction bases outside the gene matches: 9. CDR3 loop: CASSEDRVRAEAFF. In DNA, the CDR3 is TGTGCCAGCAGTGAGGACAGGGTTCGGGCTGAAGCTTTCTTT.

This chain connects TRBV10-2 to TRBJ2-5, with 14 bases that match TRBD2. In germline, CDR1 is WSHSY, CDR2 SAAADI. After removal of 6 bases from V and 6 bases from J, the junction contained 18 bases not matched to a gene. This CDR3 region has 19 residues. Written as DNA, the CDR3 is TGCGCCAGCAGGGACACCGGGACAGGGGGACTAGCGGGAGTAAAGACCCAGTACTTC. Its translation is CASRDTGTGGLAGVKTQYF.

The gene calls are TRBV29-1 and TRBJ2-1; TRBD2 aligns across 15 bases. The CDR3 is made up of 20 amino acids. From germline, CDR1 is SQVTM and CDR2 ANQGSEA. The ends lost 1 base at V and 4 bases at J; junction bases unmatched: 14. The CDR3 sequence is CSVEGGRTSGRATVYNEQFF. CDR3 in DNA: TGCAGCGTTGAAGGGGGGAGGACTAGCGGGAGGGCCACTGTTTACAATGAGCAGTTCTTC.

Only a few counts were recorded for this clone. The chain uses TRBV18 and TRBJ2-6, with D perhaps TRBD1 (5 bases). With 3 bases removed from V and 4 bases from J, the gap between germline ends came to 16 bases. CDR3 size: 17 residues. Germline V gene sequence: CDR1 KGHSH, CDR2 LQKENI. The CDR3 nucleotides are TGTGCCAGCTCACCGTTGAAGGGGAAGGAAGGGGCCAACGTCCTGACTTTC. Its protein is CASSPLKGKEGANVLTF. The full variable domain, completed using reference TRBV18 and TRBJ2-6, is NAGVMQNPRHLVRRRGQEARLRCSPMKGHSHVYWYRQLPEEGLKFMVYLQKENIIDESGMPKERFSAEFPKEGPSILRIQQVVRGDSAAYFCASSPLKGKEGANVLTFGAGSRLTVL.

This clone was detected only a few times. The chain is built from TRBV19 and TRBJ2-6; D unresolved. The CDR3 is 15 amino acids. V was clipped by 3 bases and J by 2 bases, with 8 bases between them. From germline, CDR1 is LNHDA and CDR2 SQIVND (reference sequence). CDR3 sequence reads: CASSIKHPGANVLTF. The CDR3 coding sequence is TGTGCCAGTAGTATTAAACACCCTGGGGCCAACGTCCTGACTTTC.

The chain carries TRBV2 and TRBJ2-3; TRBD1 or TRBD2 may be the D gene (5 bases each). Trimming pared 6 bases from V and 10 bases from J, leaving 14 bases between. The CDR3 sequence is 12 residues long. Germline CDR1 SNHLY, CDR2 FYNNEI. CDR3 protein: CASRERDLSQYF. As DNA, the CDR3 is TGTGCCAGCAGGGAAAGGGACCTATCGCAGTATTTT. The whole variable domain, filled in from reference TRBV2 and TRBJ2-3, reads EPEVTQTPSHQVTQMGQEVILRCVPISNHLYFYWYRQILGQKVEFLVSFYNNEISEKSEIFDDQFSVERPDGSNFTLKIRSTKLEDSAMYFCASRERDLSQYFGPGTRLTVL.